The present entry profiles one TCR beta chain with its context. The sample originates from a study of blood T cell repertoires in COVID-19. Germline V gene sequence: CDR1 KGHSH, CDR2 LQKENI. The CDR3 is 14 residues long. V was pared by 3 bases and J by 6 bases, with 5 bases of the junction left unmatched. Clones were read by immunoSEQ multiplex PCR, and TCRdb kept only the in-frame ones, dropping some. The sample holds fewer than 350,000 clones, approximately 88% seen once. The material sequenced was peripheral blood. The chain has TRBV18 and TRBJ2-3; 8 positions agree with TRBD2. This sequence originates from a man aged 18 to 29 with active or convalescent COVID-19. The CDR3 loop reads CASSPGTSPDTQYF. The CDR3 coding sequence is TGTGCCAGCTCACCGGGGACTAGTCCCGATACGCAGTATTTT.